The clone carrying this T cell receptor (beta chain) has a count of ten or more. Its antigen is not identified. The data derive from a study of T-cell reconstitution after alpha-beta-depleted transplantation in children. General study points: At day 60, the high TCRbeta diversity found in some patients originated from recipient T cells and thymic progenitors that had survived. Expanded clones from the graft, numbering several hundred, reportedly supplied alpha-beta T cells about two months after transplant.

TCRbeta library preparation incorporated unique molecular identifiers. TCRdb ran MiXCR on the PCR reads and lists one entry per CDR3 protein. The table shows 350,000 to 500,000 distinct CDR3 sequences, with 43% occurring only once. Trimming took 4 bases from V and 1 from J; bases not matched to a gene: 3. Germline values: CDR1 LGHNA, CDR2 YNFKEQ. The CDR3 is 15 residues long. The sample here was PBMCs, taken before TCRalphabeta/CD19-depleted stem cell transplant. This receptor was identified in a girl aged 2-15 years with aplastic anemia, due to receive a stem cell transplant. This sequence joins TRBV4-2 and TRBJ2-3; 9 bases align to TRBD2. The CDR3: CASSPQREGTDTQYF. CDR3 coding DNA: TGTGCCAGCAGCCCGCAGCGGGAGGGCACAGATACGCAGTATTTT.